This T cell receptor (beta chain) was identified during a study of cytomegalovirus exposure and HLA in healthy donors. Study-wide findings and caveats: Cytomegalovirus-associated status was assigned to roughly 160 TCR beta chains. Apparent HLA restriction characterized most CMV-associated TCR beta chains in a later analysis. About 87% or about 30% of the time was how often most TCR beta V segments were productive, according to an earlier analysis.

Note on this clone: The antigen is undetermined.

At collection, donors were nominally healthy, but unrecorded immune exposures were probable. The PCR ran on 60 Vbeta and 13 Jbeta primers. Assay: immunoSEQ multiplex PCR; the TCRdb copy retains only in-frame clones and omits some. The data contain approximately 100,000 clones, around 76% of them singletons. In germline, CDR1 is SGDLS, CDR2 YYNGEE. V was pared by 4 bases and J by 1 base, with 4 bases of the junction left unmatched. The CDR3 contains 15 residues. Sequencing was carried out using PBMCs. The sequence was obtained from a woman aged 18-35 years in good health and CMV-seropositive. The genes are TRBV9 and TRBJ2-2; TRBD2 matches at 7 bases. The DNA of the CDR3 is TGTGCCAGCAGCACCCGCGGGGGGAACACCGGGGAGCTGTTTTTT. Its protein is CASSTRGGNTGELFF.